A single TCR beta chain is shown here with its context. Its antigen is unidentified. The data are from a study of chemoradiotherapy in HPV16-positive cancers. Whole-study context: Candidate HPV-specific T-cell clones and common TCR motifs came from functional assays in two HPV16-positive patients.

TCRdb keeps only in-frame clones here, not all; method: immunoSEQ multiplex PCR. The sample lists about 20,000 clones; roughly 92% were seen once. Overall study results and limits: The functional HPV-specific definition rests on just a couple of HPV16-positive patients. Candidate HPV-specific clones and E7-related TCR motifs grew in tumor during treatment.

CDR3 length: 18 amino acids. V was clipped by 4 bases and J by 2 bases, with 19 bases between them. Per germline, CDR1 SGHRS and CDR2 YFSETQ. Samples were taken several times over chemoradiotherapy. The rearrangement joins TRBV5-1 to TRBJ1-6, with a tentative D call TRBD1 (6 bases). Sequencing was performed on blood, taken from a patient who underwent chemoradiotherapy. This TCR was sampled from a human donor with HPV-associated anogenital cancer. The CDR3 spells CASSKDSSPRAYNSPLHF. The CDR3 region has the DNA TGCGCCAGCAGCAAGGACAGCTCACCAAGGGCCTATAATTCACCCCTCCACTTT. Drawing the rest from reference TRBV5-1 and TRBJ1-6, the complete variable domain is KAGVTQTPRYLIKTRGQQVTLSCSPISGHRSVSWYQQTPGQGLQFLFEYFSETQRNKGNFPGRFSGRQFSNSRSEMNVSTLELGDSALYLCASSKDSSPRAYNSPLHFGNGTRLTVT.